The source of this TCR beta chain is a study of T cell responses to AZD1222 COVID-19 vaccine. TCRdb keeps only in-frame clones here, not all; method: immunoSEQ multiplex PCR. The table lists approximately 120,000 clones, around 90% of them singletons. Germline V gene lookup returns CDR1 MDHEN and CDR2 SYDVKM. J was trimmed by 6 bases and V by 1 base; bases with no gene match: 12. The CDR3 extends over 18 amino acids. The material was peripheral blood, obtained on day 0 of AZD1222 vaccination. The receptor comes from an adult in good health. V and J are TRBV28 and TRBJ1-5, with TRBD1 matching 10 bases. In DNA form, the CDR3 reads TGTGCCAGCAGTTTATCCGACAGGGGGCGCGTGTATGGTCAGCCCCAGCATTTT. It is translated as CASSLSDRGRVYGQPQHF.